This T cell receptor (beta chain) was found in a study of T cells expressing NK-cell markers. Turning to this clonotype: As yet, its antigen is unknown.

Study-level results: In several donors, dominant clonotypes made up 28.3-60.1% of CD3+CD56-NKG2C+ cells.

TCRdb processed the 5' RACE reads again and assigns one entry to each CDR3 protein, with no DNA. This table lists 350,000 to 400,000 distinct CDR3 sequences. The length of the CDR3 is 12 residues. CDR1 and CDR2 (germline): LGHDT, YNNKEL (reference sequence). The V and J genes are TRBV3-1 and TRBJ2-5; as DNA is missing, the TRBD1 call by TCRdb cannot be tested. The sequence derives from a woman aged 45-60 years in good health. Specimen: blood T cells: a sorted CD56 or NKG2C T cell subset, CD4+ or CD8+ T cells, or bulk PBMC T cells (not recorded which). CDR3: CAAGDIQETQYF.